The entry that follows covers one T cell receptor beta chain sequence. The antigen is undetermined. Germline V CDR1 and CDR2: SEHNR, FQNEAQ (reference sequence). This CDR3 has 17 residues. V lost 0 bases and J lost 8; bases outside the gene matches: 7. Only in-frame clones appear in the TCRdb table, and some are missing; sequencing was by immunoSEQ multiplex PCR. Here the sample spans approximately 260,000 clones, just over 90% being singletons. The data stem from a study of T cell responses to AZD1222 COVID-19 vaccine. Study-level information: Pooled in the analysis were second doses at about 4 or about 12 weeks. Study-level results: Just a handful of AZD1222 recipients tested seropositive at baseline.

V usage is TRBV7-9 and J usage is TRBJ2-1; 13 bases are shared with TRBD2. The material sequenced was peripheral blood, taken on day 0 of AZD1222 vaccination. This TCR was recovered from an adult in good health. This CDR3 is CASSLAGTSGTMDEQFF. Here the CDR3 DNA reads TGTGCCAGCAGCTTAGCCGGGACTAGCGGGACGATGGATGAGCAGTTCTTC.